This TCR beta chain derives from a study of T-cell reconstitution after alpha-beta-depleted transplantation in children. V gave up 3 bases and J gave up 6 bases, with 7 bases separating them. This CDR3 is 12 amino acids long. Germline values: CDR1 KGHDR, CDR2 SFDVKD. The authors prepared the TCRbeta library with unique molecular identifiers. TCRdb fed the PCR reads into MiXCR, producing one record per CDR3 protein. The table records 540,000 or so distinct CDR3 sequences, more than 20% of them present only once. The receptor's source is a boy younger than two who had a stem cell transplant for acute myeloid leukemia, so the T cells may come from the graft donor. The chain recombines TRBV24-1 with TRBJ1-2, with D perhaps TRBD1 (5 bases). Sequenced material: PBMCs, mostly from graft donor cells, taken 360 days after TCRalphabeta/CD19-depleted stem cell transplant. The CDR3 loop reads CATSDQTDGYTF. The DNA for the CDR3 is TGTGCCACCAGTGATCAGACAGATGGCTACACCTTC.